The rows below give T cell receptor beta chains drawn from one sample of a study of T cells in narcolepsy. Some clones are missing from TCRdb's copy, which holds only in-frame ones; the method was immunoSEQ multiplex PCR. Of 25,000 to 30,000 clones in the sample, around 87% were seen once. The sequenced sample was memory (CD45RA-) CD4+ T cells from blood. The receptors here all came from a human donor in good health. Each CDR3 is given with its conserved first and last residue. The D gene is left open where the match is weak. Size is omitted from some rows. Given values are once, few, many or a class for expanded clones.

CDR3 DNA: TGTGCCAGCAGCGTAGGGGACAGGGTGAACACTGAAGCTTTCTTT; CDR3 protein: CASSVGDRVNTEAFF; J gene: TRBJ1-1; D gene: TRBD1; clone size: NA; CDR3 length: 15; V gene: TRBV9
CDR3 DNA: TGTGCCAGCAGCGGCGGCAGCAATCAGCCCCAGCATTTT; CDR3 protein: CASSGGSNQPQHF; J gene: TRBJ1-5; D gene: NA; clone size: once; CDR3 length: 13; V gene: TRBV28
CDR3 DNA: TGTGCCAGCAGTGTTAGGAAAGAGACCCAGTACTTC; CDR3 protein: CASSVRKETQYF; J gene: TRBJ2-5; D gene: NA; clone size: NA; CDR3 length: 12; V gene: TRBV6-5
CDR3 DNA: TGTGCCTGGAGTGGGGGGGAGCTGGGGAATAGTGGCCAGCCCCAGCATTTT; CDR3 protein: CAWSGGELGNSGQPQHF; J gene: TRBJ1-5; D gene: NA; clone size: NA; CDR3 length: 17; V gene: TRBV30
CDR3 DNA: TGTGCCAGCAGTCCGACATACGGACAGCAAGAGACCCAGTACTTC; CDR3 protein: CASSPTYGQQETQYF; J gene: TRBJ2-5; D gene: NA; clone size: once; CDR3 length: 15; V gene: TRBV28
CDR3 DNA: TGCAGCGTTCAACAGGGGTCTGGGCAGCCCCAGCATTTT; CDR3 protein: CSVQQGSGQPQHF; J gene: TRBJ1-5; D gene: TRBD1; clone size: NA; CDR3 length: 13; V gene: TRBV29-1
CDR3 DNA: TGTGCCAGCAGTCTAGGACTAGCGGTCGGAGAGACCCAGTACTTC; CDR3 protein: CASSLGLAVGETQYF; J gene: TRBJ2-5; D gene: TRBD2; clone size: NA; CDR3 length: 15; V gene: TRBV7-3
CDR3 DNA: TGTGCCAGCAGTGAAGTTACAGGTAATCAGCCCCAGCATTTT; CDR3 protein: CASSEVTGNQPQHF; J gene: TRBJ1-5; D gene: NA; clone size: NA; CDR3 length: 14; V gene: TRBV6-1
CDR3 DNA: TGCGCCAGCAGCTTGCTTCAGGGGCGACAAGAGACCCAGTACTTC; CDR3 protein: CASSLLQGRQETQYF; J gene: TRBJ2-5; D gene: NA; clone size: NA; CDR3 length: 15; V gene: TRBV5-1
CDR3 DNA: TGTGCCAGCACAGGGGGTAGTATGTACGAGCAGTACTTC; CDR3 protein: CASTGGSMYEQYF; J gene: TRBJ2-7; D gene: TRBD1; clone size: NA; CDR3 length: 13; V gene: TRBV5-4
CDR3 DNA: TGTGCCAGCAGGTCTACATCGGGGGGGGTCCTGAACACTGAAGCTTTCTTT; CDR3 protein: CASRSTSGGVLNTEAFF; J gene: TRBJ1-1; D gene: NA; clone size: NA; CDR3 length: 17; V gene: TRBV27
CDR3 DNA: TGTGCCAGTAGTCCCGGGGGACTAGCGGGATACAATGAGCAGTTCTTC; CDR3 protein: CASSPGGLAGYNEQFF; J gene: TRBJ2-1; D gene: TRBD2; clone size: NA; CDR3 length: 16; V gene: TRBV19
CDR3 DNA: TGTGCCAGCAGTTTATTGGACAGGAGGAACACTGAAGCTTTCTTT; CDR3 protein: CASSLLDRRNTEAFF; J gene: TRBJ1-1; D gene: TRBD1; clone size: NA; CDR3 length: 15; V gene: TRBV28
CDR3 DNA: TGCGCCAGCAGCCAAGGGACATCCTACGAGCAGTACTTC; CDR3 protein: CASSQGTSYEQYF; J gene: TRBJ2-7; D gene: NA; clone size: few; CDR3 length: 13; V gene: TRBV4-3
CDR3 DNA: TGCGCCAGCAGGGGGGGGACAATGAACACTGAAGCTTTCTTT; CDR3 protein: CASRGGTMNTEAFF; J gene: TRBJ1-1; D gene: NA; clone size: NA; CDR3 length: 14; V gene: TRBV10-1
CDR3 DNA: TGCGCCAGCAGCTTGGGAAGGGGGAAGATAAATGAGCAGTTCTTC; CDR3 protein: CASSLGRGKINEQFF; J gene: TRBJ2-1; D gene: NA; clone size: NA; CDR3 length: 15; V gene: TRBV5-1